This T cell receptor (beta chain) was documented in a study of shared clonotypes between healthy human individuals. Study-wide findings and caveats: Sequencing depth was predicted to influence how clonotypes are shared among donors. Sampling used blood alone; tissue repertoires probably differ.

About this clone: Its antigen is currently unknown.

Genomic DNA of every subset was divided equally among multiple immunoSEQ plates. Sequencing was performed with immunoSEQ multiplex PCR; in TCRdb, only in-frame clones are kept and a portion is missing. The sample contains roughly 2.5 million clones, approximately 90% of which appear only once. The germline gives CDR1 SQVTM, CDR2 ANQGSEA. The CDR3 runs to 15 residues. J gave up 3 bases and V 0 bases, and 8 bases lay outside the gene matches. The rearrangement links TRBV29-1 to TRBJ2-7; 7 bases line up with TRBD2. The receptor was isolated from a man aged 18-30 years in good health. What was sequenced was naive CD4+ T cells sorted from blood. The subset is: CD45RA+ positively selected. The CDR3 loop reads CSVEDWAGENYEQYF. DNA of the CDR3: TGCAGCGTTGAAGATTGGGCGGGAGAGAACTACGAGCAGTACTTC.